This T cell receptor beta chain was captured by sequencing in a study of control samples from healthy donors and cancer patients. The CDR3 extends over 13 amino acids. V shed 4 bases and J shed 5 bases, with 11 bases lying between them. Germline CDR1 reads LGHNA; CDR2 reads YSLEER. Using immunoSEQ multiplex PCR, the repertoire was profiled, and TCRdb retains in-frame clones only, with some absent. The sample holds 160,000 or so clones, over 85% seen once. The chain links TRBV4-3 to TRBJ1-2; the D gene is possibly TRBD1 (5 bases). The sample comprised blood. The origin of this receptor is a woman in her 40s in good health. CDR3 nucleotides: TGCGCCAGCAGCCGGGAGGGGTCTTATGGCTACACCTTC. It codes for CASSREGSYGYTF.